Following are 5 T cell receptor beta chains from one sample sequenced in a study of blood T cell repertoires in COVID-19. Assay used: immunoSEQ multiplex PCR; TCRdb lists only in-frame clones, some missing. Altogether about 380,000 clones are present, more than 75% being singletons, with the ten largest covering 0.85% to 1.2%. Material: peripheral blood. Receptors were obtained from a human donor with acute or convalescent COVID-19. The donor label of this sample is uncertain.

This clone showed up just once. This rearrangement joins TRBV5-4 to TRBJ1-3; 7 bases align to TRBD1. Losses at the gene ends were 0 bases for V and 4 bases for J; bases not matched to a gene: 4. The CDR3 sequence is 15 residues long. CDR1 and CDR2 from the germline V gene are SGHNT and YYREEE (reference sequence). CDR3 nucleotides: TGTGCCAGCAGCTTGGACAGGGGATCCGGAAACACCATATATTTT. Translating it yields CASSLDRGSGNTIYF.

This chain uses TRBV6-1 with TRBJ2-7, with 8 bases that match TRBD1. V shed 2 bases, J shed 7 bases, and the junction held 10 bases outside the gene matches. The V gene's germline CDR1 is MNHNS and CDR2 SASEGT. CDR3 length: 15 residues. The CDR3 spells CASSETRQGRSEQYF. CDR3 sequence (DNA): TGTGCCAGCAGTGAAACAAGACAGGGGAGAAGTGAGCAGTACTTC.

This chain connects TRBV6-5 to TRBJ2-3; 7 positions match TRBD1. CDR3 length equals 14 residues. Germline lookup yields CDR1 MNHEY and CDR2 SVGAGI. The J segment lost 4 bases and the V segment lost 4 bases, leaving 5 bases of the junction unmatched. The CDR3 DNA sequence: TGTGCCAGCAGTTCGAGACAGGGATCAGATACGCAGTATTTT. Translation: CASSSRQGSDTQYF.

This clone came up once. This chain uses TRBV12-3 or TRBV12-4 with TRBJ1-5, with D possibly being TRBD1 (6 bases). V was shortened by 6 bases and J by 9 bases, with 15 bases between the two germline ends. The CDR3 contains 13 residues. CDR3 nucleotides: TGTGCCAGCAGCCGACAGGCCGCTACGCCCCAGCATTTT. This translates into CASSRQAATPQHF.

CDR3 amino acids: CASSLSSSGRSTGELFF. The CDR3 region has the DNA TGTGCCAGCAGCTTATCGAGTAGCGGGAGGTCCACCGGGGAGCTGTTTTTT. The chain joins TRBV11-2 to TRBJ2-2; TRBD2 matches 10 bases. V was pared by 2 bases and J by 4 bases, with 7 bases of the junction left unmatched. Germline V gives CDR1 SGHAT, CDR2 FQNNGV. The CDR3 consists of 17 residues.